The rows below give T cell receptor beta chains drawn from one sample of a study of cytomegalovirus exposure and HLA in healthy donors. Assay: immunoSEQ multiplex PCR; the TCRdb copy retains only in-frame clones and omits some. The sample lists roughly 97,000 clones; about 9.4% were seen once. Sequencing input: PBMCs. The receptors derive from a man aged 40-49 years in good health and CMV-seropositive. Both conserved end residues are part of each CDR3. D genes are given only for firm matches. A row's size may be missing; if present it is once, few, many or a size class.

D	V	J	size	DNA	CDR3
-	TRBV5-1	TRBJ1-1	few	TGCGCCAGCAGCTTGTATGGCGGTGAAGCTTTCTTT	CASSLYGGEAFF
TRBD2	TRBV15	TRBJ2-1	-	TGTGCCACCAGTACGGGAGGCGCCTACAATGAGCAGTTCTTC	CATSTGGAYNEQFF
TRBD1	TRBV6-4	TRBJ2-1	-	TGTGCCAGCAGTGACTCTCCGACAGGGCGCAATGAGCAGTTCTTC	CASSDSPTGRNEQFF
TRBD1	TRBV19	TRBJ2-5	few	TGTGCCAGTAGTCAGCCGGGACAGCCCGGGACCCAGTACTTC	CASSQPGQPGTQYF
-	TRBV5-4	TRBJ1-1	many	TGTGCCAGCAGCATAGCGGGGGTGGACACTGAAGCTTTCTTT	CASSIAGVDTEAFF
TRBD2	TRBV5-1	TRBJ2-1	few	TGCGCCAGCAGCCCGGACCAAGGGCCGGGGGGTGAGCAGTTCTTC	CASSPDQGPGGEQFF
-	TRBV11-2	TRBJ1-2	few	TGTGCCAGCAGCACTCAGGACTATGGCTACACCTTC	CASSTQDYGYTF
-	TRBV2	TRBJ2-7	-	TGTGCCAGCAGTGAAATGCAGGGCAACGAGCAGTACTTC	CASSEMQGNEQYF
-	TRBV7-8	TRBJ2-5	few	TGTGCCAGCAGCCGACAGGTCCAAGAGACCCAGTACTTC	CASSRQVQETQYF
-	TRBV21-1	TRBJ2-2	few	TGTGCCAGCAGCAAAGTAGTTTTTTCCGCCCGCTTTGGGGACAAACCGAACACCGGGGAGCTGTTTTTT	CASSKVVFSARFGDKPNTGELFF
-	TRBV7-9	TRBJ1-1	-	TGTGCCAGCAGCTACGAGGGTGCTGGAGCTTTCTTT	CASSYEGAGAFF
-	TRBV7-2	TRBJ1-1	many	TGTGCCAGCATCAACTCGGTGAACACTGAAGCTTTCTTT	CASINSVNTEAFF
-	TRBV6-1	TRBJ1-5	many	TGTGCCAGCAGTGGGGGGGAGGTGAGCAATCAGCCCCAGCATTTT	CASSGGEVSNQPQHF
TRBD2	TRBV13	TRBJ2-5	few	TGTGCCAGCAGCCCGGGACTAGCGAGCATCGGAGAGACCCAGTACTTC	CASSPGLASIGETQYF
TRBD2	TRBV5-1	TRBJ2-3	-	TGCGCCAGCAGCCCCGCGTATACTAGCGGGACGGTCACAGATACGCAGTATTTT	CASSPAYTSGTVTDTQYF
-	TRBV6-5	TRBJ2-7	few	TGTGCCAGCACGGAGGCGGGCTCCTACGAGCAGTACTTC	CASTEAGSYEQYF
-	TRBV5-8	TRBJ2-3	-	TGTGCCAGCAGCTTGGATCAGGCTGGGACAGATACGCAGTATTTT	CASSLDQAGTDTQYF
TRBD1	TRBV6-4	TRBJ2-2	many	TGTGCCAGCAGTGCAGGGGGCGACACCGGGGAGCTGTTTTTT	CASSAGGDTGELFF
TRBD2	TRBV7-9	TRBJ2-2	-	TGTGCCAGCAGCCGTCTTATCGAGCTAGCGGGAGTCGGGGAGCTGTTTTTT	CASSRLIELAGVGELFF
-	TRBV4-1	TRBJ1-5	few	TGCGCCAGCAGCCAATCCCGACTAATATTCAATCAGCCCCAGCATTTT	CASSQSRLIFNQPQHF
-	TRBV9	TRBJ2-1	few	TGTGCCAGCAGCGTAAGCCGAAGATCCTACAATGAGCAGTTCTTC	CASSVSRRSYNEQFF
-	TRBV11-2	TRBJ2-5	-	TGTGCCAGCAGCCCCTGGGGGGGCCGCCCCGAAGAGACCCAGTACTTC	CASSPWGGRPEETQYF
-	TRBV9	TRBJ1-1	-	TGTGCCAGCAGCGTAGCTTTGGCGGGGTCGGGCGAGACTGAAGCTTTCTTT	CASSVALAGSGETEAFF
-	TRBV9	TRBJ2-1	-	TGTGCCAGCAGCGTAGAAGGCCGGAAGGGGATGGACAATGAGCAGTTCTTC	CASSVEGRKGMDNEQFF
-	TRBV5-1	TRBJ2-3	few	TGCGCCAGCAGCTTTCTAACCGATACGCAGTATTTT	CASSFLTDTQYF
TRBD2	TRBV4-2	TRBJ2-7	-	TGTGCCAGCAGCCTGACTAGCGGGAGTCCCGAGCAGTACTTC	CASSLTSGSPEQYF
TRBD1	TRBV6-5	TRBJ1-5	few	TGTGCCAGCAGCTCCAACAGGGGGCAACAGCCCCAGCATTTT	CASSSNRGQQPQHF
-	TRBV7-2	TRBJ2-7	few	TGTGCCAGCAGCCCCCTCATGGGGAGCTCCTACGAGCAGTACTTC	CASSPLMGSSYEQYF
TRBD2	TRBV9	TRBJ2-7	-	TGTGCCAGCAGCCCCCGGACTAGCGGAACCTACGAGCAGTACTTC	CASSPRTSGTYEQYF
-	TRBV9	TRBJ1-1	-	TGTGCCAGCAGAGTAGAGGGAACAGGGACTGAAGCTTTCTTT	CASRVEGTGTEAFF
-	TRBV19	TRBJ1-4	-	TGTGCCAGTAGTATAAGTGACAGTTTAGAAAAACTGTTTTTT	CASSISDSLEKLFF
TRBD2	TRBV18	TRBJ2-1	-	TGTGCCAGCTCACCAAAGTCCAGCGGGAGCGCTATTGAGCAGTTCTTC	CASSPKSSGSAIEQFF
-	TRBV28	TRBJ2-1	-	TGTGCCAGCAGTCCTGCCTACAATGAGCAGTTCTTC	CASSPAYNEQFF
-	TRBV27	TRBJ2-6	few	TGTGCCAGCAGTTCCATCTACTCTGGGGCCAACGTCCTGACTTTC	CASSSIYSGANVLTF
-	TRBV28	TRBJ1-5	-	TGTGCCAGCAGTCCAAGACAGCCATTAGATCAGCCCCAGCATTTT	CASSPRQPLDQPQHF
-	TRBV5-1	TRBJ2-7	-	TGCGCCAGCAGCCCTGAACGACAGGTTTTAACCTCCTACGAGCAGTACTTC	CASSPERQVLTSYEQYF
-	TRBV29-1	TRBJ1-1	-	TGCAGCGTTGCACTTCGGGGCACTGAAGCTTTCTTT	CSVALRGTEAFF
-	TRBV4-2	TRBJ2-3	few	TGTGCCAGCAGCCAAGGTTCCGGAGATACGCAGTATTTT	CASSQGSGDTQYF
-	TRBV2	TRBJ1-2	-	TGTGCCAGCATGGCGGGGGATGGCTACACCTTC	CASMAGDGYTF
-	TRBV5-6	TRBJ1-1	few	TGTGCCAGCAGCTTGTCCAGATACAGGGTGACCAAGAACACTGAAGCTTTCTTT	CASSLSRYRVTKNTEAFF
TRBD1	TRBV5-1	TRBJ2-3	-	TGCGCCAGCAGCTTGGTGACAGGGGCCCACACAGATACGCAGTATTTT	CASSLVTGAHTDTQYF
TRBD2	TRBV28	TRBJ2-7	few	TGTGCCAGCATCTTAACCGGGACTAGGGGCCACGAGCAGTACTTC	CASILTGTRGHEQYF
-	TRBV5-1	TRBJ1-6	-	TGCGCCAGCAGGGAGGGGAATAATTCACCCCTCCACTTT	CASREGNNSPLHF
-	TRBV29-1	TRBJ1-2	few	TGCAGCGCAGCGCAGAGTGAGGTTTCCTATGGCTACACCTTC	CSAAQSEVSYGYTF
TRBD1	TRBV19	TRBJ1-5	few	TGTGCCACCAGTATTTGGGACAGGGGGCACCAGCCCCAGCATTTT	CATSIWDRGHQPQHF
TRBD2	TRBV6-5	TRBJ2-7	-	TGTGCCAGCAGTTCGGGACTAGCGGATCCCCGGCAGTACTTC	CASSSGLADPRQYF
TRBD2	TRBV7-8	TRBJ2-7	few	TGTGCCAGCAGCCCCCAGCGGGAGGCTCCCGAGCAGTACTTC	CASSPQREAPEQYF
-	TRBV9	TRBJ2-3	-	TGTGCCAGCACCATTCGCGGGGCGCAGTATTTT	CASTIRGAQYF
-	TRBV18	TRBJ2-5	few	TGTGCCAGCTCACCAATTGAGGAGACCCAGTACTTC	CASSPIEETQYF
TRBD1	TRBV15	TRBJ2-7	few	TGTGCCACCAGCAGTCCCGGGGACAGGGGGTACGAGCAGTACTTC	CATSSPGDRGYEQYF
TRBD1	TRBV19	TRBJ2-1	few	TGTGCCAGTAGGGACAGGGGGCGCAGGGATGAGCAGTTCTTC	CASRDRGRRDEQFF
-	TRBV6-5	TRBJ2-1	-	TGTGCCAGCGGTGGTTCGCTCTCGAGAGAGCAGTTCTTC	CASGGSLSREQFF
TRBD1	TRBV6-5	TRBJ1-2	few	TGTGCCAGCAGTCGAACGACAGGGGACTATGGCTACACCTTC	CASSRTTGDYGYTF